This TCR beta chain emerged from a study of cytomegalovirus exposure and HLA in healthy donors. General observations from the study: A reported reduction in N-insertions relative to the 666-donor mean was seen in an Asian-associated ancestry cluster in a later analysis. Previous analysis showed most TCR beta V segments were productive about 87% or about 30% of the time.

Comments on this clone: Its antigen is not known.

Amplification used 60 Vbeta primers and 13 Jbeta primers. Some clones are missing from TCRdb's copy, which holds only in-frame ones; the method was immunoSEQ multiplex PCR. This sample has about 150,000 clones, with over 60% found just once. From germline, CDR1 is SEHNR and CDR2 FQNEAQ (reference sequence). With 5 bases clipped from V and 5 bases from J, the junction kept 11 bases outside the gene matches. CDR3 size: 17 residues. This rearrangement joins TRBV7-9 to TRBJ2-5, with TRBD2 matching over 13 bases. The TCR comes from a man aged 40-55 years in good health and CMV-seropositive. Sequencing used PBMCs. The CDR3 DNA follows: TGTGCCAGCAGCCCAGGACTAGCGGGAGCCGGTCGGGAGACCCAGTACTTC. This gives the protein CASSPGLAGAGRETQYF.